Following are 25 T cell receptor beta chains from one sample sequenced in a study of blood T cell repertoires in COVID-19 (dated by TCRdb to about 2020). The library was produced with the immunoSEQ multiplex PCR assay. In its TCRdb copy, this immuneACCESS table keeps in-frame sequences only and misses some clones. Where compared with another copy, unresolved V genes explain less than half of these, and the others have no known cause. This sample gives 150,000 to 250,000 clones in total; roughly 80% of them show up just once. Of the sample, roughly 5.6% is held by the ten largest clones. Sequencing used peripheral blood. These receptors came from a woman in her thirties or forties with COVID-19, enrolled during active disease.

This sequence joins TRBV6-4 and TRBJ2-7; possible D gene TRBD2, 6 bases. Trimming cost V 8 bases and J 2 bases, with 19 bases left between them. The CDR3 runs to 15 residues. Germline V gives CDR1 MRHNA, CDR2 SNTAGT. CDR3 loop: CASPLADLTTYEQYF. The CDR3 DNA sequence: TGTGCCAGCCCATTAGCGGATCTTACCACCTACGAGCAGTACTTC.

The CDR3 is CASRRGTSGVNEQFF. The CDR3 DNA reads as TGTGCCAGCAGGAGGGGGACTAGCGGGGTGAATGAGCAGTTCTTC. V is TRBV13 and J is TRBJ2-1; 13 bases map to TRBD2. With V trimmed by 6 bases and J by 7 bases, 6 bases remained unmatched. This CDR3 comprises 15 residues. CDR1 is PRHDT and CDR2 is FYEKMQ in the germline V gene (reference sequence). The whole variable domain, remainder taken from reference TRBV13 and TRBJ2-1, is AAGVIQSPRHLIKEKRETATLKCYPIPRHDTVYWYQQGPGQDPQFLISFYEKMQSDKGSIPDRFSAQQFSDYHSELNMSSLELGDSALYFCASRRGTSGVNEQFFGPGTRLTVL.

CDR3 in DNA: TGTGCCAGCAGTGAATCGAGAGGAGTCGTTGATGGCTACACCTTC. Its translation: CASSESRGVVDGYTF. The chain carries TRBV25-1 and TRBJ1-2; D remains ambiguous. The CDR3 is made up of 15 amino acids. Per germline, CDR1 MGHDK and CDR2 SYGVNS. The ends were cut back, 1 base at V and 6 bases at J, with 15 bases in the middle.

This chain connects TRBV19 to TRBJ1-6, with D unresolved. V gave up 8 bases and J gave up 7 bases, with 18 bases separating them. This CDR3 region has 15 residues. Germline V gene sequence: CDR1 LNHDA, CDR2 SQIVND (reference sequence). The CDR3 loop is CASCRSRVANSPLHF. CDR3 nucleotide sequence: TGTGCCAGTTGTCGTTCACGGGTTGCGAATTCACCCCTCCACTTT.

This sequence joins TRBV7-9 and TRBJ2-1; D perhaps matches TRBD1 (5 bases). The CDR3 length is 14 residues. V lost 2 bases and J lost 8, with 13 bases in between. Germline V lookup: CDR1 SEHNR, CDR2 FQNEAQ (reference sequence). The CDR3 here is CASSLMANRHEQFF. CDR3 nucleotide sequence: TGTGCCAGCAGCTTAATGGCTAACAGGCATGAGCAGTTCTTC.

This chain links TRBV18 with TRBJ1-1; D may be TRBD1 (5 bases). This CDR3 is built from 13 residues. CDR1 is KGHSH and CDR2 is LQKENI in the germline V gene. Trimming pared 5 bases from V and 4 bases from J, leaving 11 bases between. Here the CDR3 DNA reads TGTGCCAGCTCAGACTCAGGGATCACTGAAGCTTTCTTT. It encodes CASSDSGITEAFF.

This clone turned up a few times. The gene calls are TRBV30 and TRBJ2-7; tentative D call: TRBD1 (5 bases). Germline V gives CDR1 GTSNPN, CDR2 SVGIG (reference sequence). The CDR3 has 13 amino acids. Trimming removed 2 bases at V and 1 base at J, with 9 bases between. The CDR3 region has the DNA TGTGCCTGGAGTACCAGGGTATCCTACGAGCAGTACTTC. Its protein product is CAWSTRVSYEQYF.

The sample holds many counts of this clone. V is TRBV18 and J is TRBJ2-7; the match to TRBD1 covers 7 bases. The ends lost 3 bases at V and 3 bases at J; junction bases unmatched: 8. The CDR3 contains 15 residues. Germline V gene data show CDR1 as KGHSH and CDR2 as LQKENI. CDR3 DNA: TGTGCCAGCTCACCTGGTCGGGACAGACTCTACGAGCAGTACTTC. Its translation: CASSPGRDRLYEQYF.

This rearrangement joins TRBV24-1 to TRBJ1-5, with D hard to call. V was clipped by 5 bases and J by 4 bases, with 8 bases between them. In germline, CDR1 is KGHDR, CDR2 SFDVKD. The CDR3 extends over 13 amino acids. CDR3 sequence reads: CATSVTPNQPQHF. In DNA, the CDR3 is TGTGCCACCAGTGTGACACCGAATCAGCCCCAGCATTTT.

The V and J genes are TRBV7-2 and TRBJ2-1, with D perhaps TRBD1 (6 bases). The length of the CDR3 is 15 residues. Germline assignment: CDR1 SGHTA and CDR2 FQGNSA. The V gene lost 1 base and the J gene lost 4 bases, with 11 bases spanning the gap. CDR3 bases: TGTGCCAGCAGCTTAGACAGGGATACATACAATGAGCAGTTCTTC. Translated: CASSLDRDTYNEQFF.

The rearrangement uses TRBV28 and TRBJ2-7, with 9 bases identical to TRBD2. With 2 bases clipped from V and 6 bases from J, the junction kept 8 bases outside the gene matches. The V gene's germline CDR1 is MDHEN and CDR2 SYDVKM. CDR3 length: 15 amino acids. The CDR3 spells CASSLLREGLSEQYF. DNA for the CDR3: TGTGCCAGCAGTTTACTGCGGGAGGGCCTATCCGAGCAGTACTTC.

This clone was picked up a small number of times. The gene calls are TRBV7-2 and TRBJ2-4; D is unclear. Between the trimmed V and J ends, which lost 6 bases and 1 base, there was a span of 16 bases. The CDR3 totals 16 residues. Germline loops: CDR1 SGHTA, CDR2 FQGNSA. CDR3 sequence: CASSPQTGLAKNIQYF. CDR3 DNA: TGTGCCAGCAGTCCTCAAACGGGTCTGGCCAAAAACATTCAGTACTTC.

This chain uses TRBV5-1 with TRBJ2-3; D is unclear. With 0 bases removed from V and 10 bases from J, the gap between germline ends came to 6 bases. Germline lookup yields CDR1 SGHRS and CDR2 YFSETQ. The CDR3 loop spans 11 amino acids. The DNA of the CDR3 is TGCGCCAGCAGCTTGGACCGGGCGCAGTATTTT. Protein product: CASSLDRAQYF.

The rearrangement uses TRBV14 and TRBJ2-7; TRBD2 agrees at 13 bases. Per the germline V gene, CDR1 is SGHDN and CDR2 is FVKESK. This CDR3 region has 16 residues. The trim removed 4 bases at V and 3 bases at J, leaving 6 bases unmatched. CDR3 nucleotide sequence: TGTGCCAGCAGCCCGAGGGGACTAGCGGGATTCTACGAGCAGTACTTC. Protein product: CASSPRGLAGFYEQYF.

V is TRBV6-4 and J is TRBJ2-3; a possible D gene is TRBD1 (5 bases). Germline V gives CDR1 MRHNA, CDR2 SNTAGT. The CDR3 contains 15 residues. Trimming pared 0 bases from V and 1 base from J, leaving 8 bases between. The CDR3 bases are TGTGCCAGCAGTGACTCAGGCAGGGGCACAGATACGCAGTATTTT. It is translated as CASSDSGRGTDTQYF.

The V and J genes are TRBV5-1 and TRBJ2-5, with 8 bases lining up with TRBD1. The CDR3 length is 15 residues. V shed 4 bases and J 1 base; nucleotides not matched to a gene: 6. Germline assignment: CDR1 SGHRS and CDR2 YFSETQ. The CDR3, as DNA: TGCGCCAGCAGCCCGGACAGGGTAGGCCAAGAGACCCAGTACTTC. This sequence encodes CASSPDRVGQETQYF. Based on the CDR3 plus reference TRBV5-1 and TRBJ2-5, the full variable domain is KAGVTQTPRYLIKTRGQQVTLSCSPISGHRSVSWYQQTPGQGLQFLFEYFSETQRNKGNFPGRFSGRQFSNSRSEMNVSTLELGDSALYLCASSPDRVGQETQYFGPGTRLLVL.

The CDR3 DNA is TGTGCCAGCAGCCCCAGGGGAACCGGAAACACCATATATTTT. This encodes CASSPRGTGNTIYF. J is TRBJ1-3 and V is TRBV9; a weak D match, TRBD1 (6 bases). CDR1 is SGDLS and CDR2 is YYNGEE in the germline V gene. CDR3 length equals 14 residues. With 4 bases removed from V and 4 bases from J, the gap between germline ends came to 12 bases.

V is TRBV6-5 and J is TRBJ1-1; maybe TRBD1 (5 bases). CDR1 and CDR2 from the germline V gene are MNHEY and SVGAGI. Deletions cut 11 bases from V and 3 bases from J, with 16 bases between. The CDR3 covers 13 residues. The DNA of the CDR3 is TGTGCCGTCGGGGGGTACGATGACACTGAAGCTTTCTTT. Residues: CAVGGYDDTEAFF.

V usage is TRBV6-5 and J usage is TRBJ2-3; D is uncertain. CDR1 MNHEY and CDR2 SVGAGI come from the germline V gene. The CDR3 spans 11 residues. The V and J ends lost 7 bases and 6 bases respectively, with 8 bases between them. This CDR3 is CASTSGDTQYF. DNA of the CDR3: TGTGCCAGCACCTCCGGGGATACGCAGTATTTT.

The chain links TRBV11-1 to TRBJ1-1; no clear D gene. The V end was cut by 0 bases, the J end by 4 bases, with 9 bases between. Germline CDR1 is SGHAT and CDR2 is FQDESV (reference sequence). The CDR3 consists of 14 residues. The CDR3 sequence is CASSLAGEGTEAFF. CDR3 nucleotides: TGTGCCAGCAGCTTAGCGGGTGAGGGCACTGAAGCTTTCTTT.

For the CDR3, the DNA is TGTGCCAGCAGCGTATCTCAGGTTCAAGAGACCCAGTACTTC. Its translation: CASSVSQVQETQYF. V gene TRBV9 combines with J gene TRBJ2-5, with D hard to call. Germline lookup yields CDR1 SGDLS and CDR2 YYNGEE. This CDR3 is built from 14 residues. The germline V and J ends were trimmed by 1 base and 2 bases, with 9 bases remaining between them.

This chain links TRBV7-2 with TRBJ1-5, with a weak D call TRBD1 (5 bases). Germline CDR1 is SGHTA and CDR2 is FQGNSA. Trimming pared 2 bases from V and 4 bases from J, leaving 12 bases between. The CDR3 runs to 15 residues. For the CDR3, the DNA is TGTGCCAGCAGCTTATGGGCTCGGGGGAATCAGCCCCAGCATTTT. Amino acid sequence: CASSLWARGNQPQHF.

V is TRBV6-2 or TRBV6-3 and J is TRBJ2-7; 11 positions agree with TRBD1. Germline trimming cut 2 bases from V and 3 bases from J; bases unmatched to any gene: 3. Germline CDR1 and CDR2: MNHEY and SVGEGT. CDR3 length: 15 residues. This CDR3 reads CASSYGTGGHYEQYF. Written as DNA, the CDR3 is TGTGCCAGCAGTTACGGGACAGGGGGGCACTACGAGCAGTACTTC.

The chain carries TRBV19 and TRBJ2-2; possibly TRBD2 for D (5 bases). The CDR3 consists of 13 residues. Germline lookup yields CDR1 LNHDA and CDR2 SQIVND (reference sequence). V lost 3 bases to trimming and J lost 7 bases, with 9 bases between them. CDR3 coding DNA: TGTGCCAGTAGTATTGAGGGCCGCGGGGAGCTGTTTTTT. It specifies CASSIEGRGELFF. The complete variable domain, with remaining parts taken from reference TRBV19 and TRBJ2-2, reads DGGITQSPKYLFRKEGQNVTLSCEQNLNHDAMYWYRQDPGQGLRLIYYSQIVNDFQKGDIAEGYSVSREKKESFPLTVTSAQKNPTAFYLCASSIEGRGELFFGEGSRLTVL.

V gene TRBV19 combines with J gene TRBJ1-2, with D unclear. CDR3 length: 14 amino acids. Germline V lookup: CDR1 LNHDA, CDR2 SQIVND (reference sequence). V gave up 3 bases and J gave up 4 bases, with 12 bases separating them. CDR3 residues: CASSITLTIYGYTF. The CDR3 region has the DNA TGTGCCAGTAGTATTACGCTAACGATCTATGGCTACACCTTC.